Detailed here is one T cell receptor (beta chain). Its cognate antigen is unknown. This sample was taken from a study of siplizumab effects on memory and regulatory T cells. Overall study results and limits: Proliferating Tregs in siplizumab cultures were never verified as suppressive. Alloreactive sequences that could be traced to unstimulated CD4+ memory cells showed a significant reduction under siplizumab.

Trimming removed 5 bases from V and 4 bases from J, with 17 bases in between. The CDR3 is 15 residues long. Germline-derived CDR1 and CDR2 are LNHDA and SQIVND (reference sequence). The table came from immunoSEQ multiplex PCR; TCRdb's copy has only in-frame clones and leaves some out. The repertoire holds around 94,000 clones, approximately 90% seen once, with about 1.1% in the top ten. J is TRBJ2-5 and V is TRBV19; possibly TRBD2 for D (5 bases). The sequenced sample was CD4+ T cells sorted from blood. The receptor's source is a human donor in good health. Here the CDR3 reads CASSAYSGGGETQYF. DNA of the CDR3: TGTGCCAGTAGTGCCTACAGCGGCGGTGGAGAGACCCAGTACTTC.